What follows is one TCR beta chain and its context. Its antigen remains unidentified. Each of the donors was a healthy adult who was HIV-negative and had not had a recent acute infection or vaccination. Splitting the CD4+ cells yielded a CD45RA+ naive subset and a CD45RA-negative memory subset. With 7 bases removed from V and 0 bases from J, the gap between germline ends came to 1 base. Germline V gene data show CDR1 as LNHDA and CDR2 as SQIVND (reference sequence). CDR3 length: 12 amino acids. Assay used: immunoSEQ multiplex PCR; TCRdb lists only in-frame clones, some missing. Among about 700,000 clones listed, approximately 79% were seen once. The data derive from a study of shared clonotypes between healthy human individuals. Study background: Per-donor plates numbered three CD4 naive, three CD4 memory, two CD8 naive and one CD8 memory.

General observations from the study: For naive CD4 cells, roughly 4.8% of clonotypes were shared across a handful of donors.

Sequences were obtained from memory CD4+ T cells sorted from blood. Stated subset: CD45RA-negative fraction. The chain links TRBV19 to TRBJ2-6, with D unresolved. The clonotype was recovered from a woman in her thirties in good health. The CDR3 is CASISGANVLTF. CDR3 nucleotides: TGTGCCAGTATCTCTGGGGCCAACGTCCTGACTTTC.